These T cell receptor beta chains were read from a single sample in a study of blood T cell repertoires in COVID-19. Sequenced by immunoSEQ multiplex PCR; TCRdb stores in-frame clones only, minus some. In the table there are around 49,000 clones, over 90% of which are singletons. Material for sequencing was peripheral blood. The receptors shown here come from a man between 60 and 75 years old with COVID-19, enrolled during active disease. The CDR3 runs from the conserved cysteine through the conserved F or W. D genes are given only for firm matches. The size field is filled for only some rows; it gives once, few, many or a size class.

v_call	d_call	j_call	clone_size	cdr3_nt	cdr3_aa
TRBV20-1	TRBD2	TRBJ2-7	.	TGCAGTGCTAGTGGCCGGCGGGGGGTGCCCTACGAGCAGTACTTC	CSASGRRGVPYEQYF
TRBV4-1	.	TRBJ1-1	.	TGCGCCAGCAGCCAAGATGGGAGGGTCATGAACACTGAAGCTTTCTTT	CASSQDGRVMNTEAFF
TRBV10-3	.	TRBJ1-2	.	TGTGCCATCAGTGAACAGCACTATGGCTACACCTTC	CAISEQHYGYTF
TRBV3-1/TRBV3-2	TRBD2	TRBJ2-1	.	TGTGCCAGCAGCCACCCGGGACTAGCGGGAGGGCCGGGTGAGCAGTTCTTC	CASSHPGLAGGPGEQFF
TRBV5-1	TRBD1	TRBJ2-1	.	TGCGCCAGCAGCCCGGACCCACCTGCAGGGGGATCCAATTACAATGAGCAGTTCTTC	CASSPDPPAGGSNYNEQFF
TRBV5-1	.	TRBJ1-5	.	TGCGCCAGCAGTTCAGGGCAAGGCGGCAATCAGCCCCAGCATTTT	CASSSGQGGNQPQHF
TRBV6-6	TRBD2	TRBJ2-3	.	TGTGCCAGCAGCCGAGGACTAGCGGGGGATTTTAGCACAGATACGCAGTATTTT	CASSRGLAGDFSTDTQYF
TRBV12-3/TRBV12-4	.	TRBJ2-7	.	TGTGCCAGCAGTGGACAGTCCTCCTACGAGCAGTACTTC	CASSGQSSYEQYF
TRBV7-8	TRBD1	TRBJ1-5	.	TGTGCCAGCAGCTTACGACAGGGGCCATCCAGCAATCAGCCCCAGCATTTT	CASSLRQGPSSNQPQHF
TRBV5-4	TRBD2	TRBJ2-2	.	TGTGCCAGCGTCCACGGTGGACTAGCGGGGGGGACCGGGGAGCTGTTTTTT	CASVHGGLAGGTGELFF
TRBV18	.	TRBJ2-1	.	TGTGCCAGCTCACCACTGGAGGGCTCCTACAATGAGCAGTTCTTC	CASSPLEGSYNEQFF
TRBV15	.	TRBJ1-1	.	TGTGCCACCAGCAGAGGGTACACCCTTCCTTTCTTT	CATSRGYTLPFF
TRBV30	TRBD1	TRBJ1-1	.	TGTGCCTGGGGGGAGAGACGGGACAGGCTCATGAACACTGAAGCTTTCTTT	CAWGERRDRLMNTEAFF
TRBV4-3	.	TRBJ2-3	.	TGCGCCAGCAGCCAAGTTGCACAGGTCGGGGGAGGCACAGATACGCAGTATTTT	CASSQVAQVGGGTDTQYF
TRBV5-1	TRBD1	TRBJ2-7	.	TGCGCCAGCAGCTTGGTTTCAGGGGGCATCGACGAGCAGTACTTC	CASSLVSGGIDEQYF
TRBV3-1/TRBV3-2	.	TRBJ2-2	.	TGTGCCAGCAGCCAACTCACCGGGGAGCTGTTTTTT	CASSQLTGELFF
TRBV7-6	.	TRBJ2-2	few	TGTGCCAGCAGCTTTCCCGGGATCGGCACCGGGGAGCTGTTTTTT	CASSFPGIGTGELFF
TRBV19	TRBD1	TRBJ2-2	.	TGTGCCAGTAGGGGGACAGGGGGATTGGGCACCGGGGAGCTGTTTTTT	CASRGTGGLGTGELFF
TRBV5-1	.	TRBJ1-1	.	TGCGCCAGCAGCTTGGCCAGGCAAGGCCGAACAGGTGAAGCTTTCTTT	CASSLARQGRTGEAFF
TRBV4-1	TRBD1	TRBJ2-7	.	TGCGCCAGCAGCCAATCGGTCGGGACAGGGGGATTCTCCTACGAGCAGTACTTC	CASSQSVGTGGFSYEQYF
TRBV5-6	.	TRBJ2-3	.	TGTGCCAGCAGCTTGGCCGCGACACTAGGAGATACGCAGTATTTT	CASSLAATLGDTQYF
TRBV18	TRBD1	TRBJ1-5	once	TGTGCCAGCTCACCACCTGACAGGGTTCCCAATCAGCCCCAGCATTTT	CASSPPDRVPNQPQHF
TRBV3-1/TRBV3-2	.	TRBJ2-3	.	TGTGCCAGCAGCCAAGCAGGGACACGCACAGATACGCAGTATTTT	CASSQAGTRTDTQYF
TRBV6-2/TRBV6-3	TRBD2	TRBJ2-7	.	TGTGCCAGCAGTTATCCCCGGGGGGGTAACTACGAGCAGTACTTC	CASSYPRGGNYEQYF
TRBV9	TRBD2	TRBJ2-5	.	TGTGCCAGCAGCATCAGCGGGGGGGCTGGGCAAGAGACCCAGTACTTC	CASSISGGAGQETQYF
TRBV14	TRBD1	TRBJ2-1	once	TGTGCCAGCAGCCCCCTTCAGACAGGGTTTTATGAGCAGTTCTTC	CASSPLQTGFYEQFF
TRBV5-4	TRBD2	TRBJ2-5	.	TGTGCCAGCAGCTTCCTAAGCGGGAGGGCCCGAGAGACCCAGTACTTC	CASSFLSGRARETQYF
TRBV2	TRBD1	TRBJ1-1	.	TGTGCCAGCAGTTCAGGTCAGGGGGCAGCCACTGAAGCTTTCTTT	CASSSGQGAATEAFF
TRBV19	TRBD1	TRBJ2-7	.	TGTGCCAGTAGTATTGGACAGGGAGGCTACGAGCAGTACTTC	CASSIGQGGYEQYF
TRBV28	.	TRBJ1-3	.	TGTGCCAGCAGACACGCCTACACCATATATTTT	CASRHAYTIYF
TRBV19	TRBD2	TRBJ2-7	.	TGTGCCAGTAGTGCCCGGGCGGTGTCTAGCGGAGCCTACGAGCAGTACTTC	CASSARAVSSGAYEQYF
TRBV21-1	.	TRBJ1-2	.	TGTGCCAGCACCCCCGGGACAGAGGGCCAGTCCACCTTC	CASTPGTEGQSTF
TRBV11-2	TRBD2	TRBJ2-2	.	TGTGCCAGCAAACGGGGGGATTCGAACACCGGGGAGCTGTTTTTT	CASKRGDSNTGELFF
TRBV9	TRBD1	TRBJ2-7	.	TGTGCCAGCAGCGTCGGGACAGGGAATACCTACGAGCAGTACTTC	CASSVGTGNTYEQYF
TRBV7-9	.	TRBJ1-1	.	TGTGCCAGCAGCACTGACATTTCCATCACTGAAGCTTTCTTT	CASSTDISITEAFF
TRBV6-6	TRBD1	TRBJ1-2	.	TGTGCCAGCAGTTACACAGGGGGTAACTATGGCTACACCTTC	CASSYTGGNYGYTF
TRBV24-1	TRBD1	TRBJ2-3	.	TGTGCCACCAGTGAATCCGGGACAGGGAGACTTACGCAGTATTTT	CATSESGTGRLTQYF
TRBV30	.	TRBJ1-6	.	TGTGCCTGGAGAACGTCGGGTAATTCACCCCTCCACTTT	CAWRTSGNSPLHF
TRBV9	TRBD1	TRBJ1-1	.	TGTGCCAGCAGCGTAGAGGGAAGAGGACAGGGACGCACTGAAGCTTTCTTT	CASSVEGRGQGRTEAFF
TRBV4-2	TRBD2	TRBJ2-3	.	TGTGCCAGCAGCCAAGACCCCCCGGGACTAGATGCGTCAGATACGCAGTATTTT	CASSQDPPGLDASDTQYF
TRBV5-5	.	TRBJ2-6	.	TGTGCCAGCAGCTGGGGCCTCTCTGGGGCCAACGTCCTGACTTTC	CASSWGLSGANVLTF
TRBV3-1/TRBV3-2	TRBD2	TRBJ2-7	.	TGTGCCAGCAGCCAAGCTAGCGGGGGAACCTACGAGCAGTACTTC	CASSQASGGTYEQYF
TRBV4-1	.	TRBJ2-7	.	TGCGCCAGCAGCCAAACCGGGGGGCTAAACTCCTACGAGCAGTACTTC	CASSQTGGLNSYEQYF
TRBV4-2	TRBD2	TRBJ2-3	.	TGTGCCAGCAGCGAAGCGGGGGTCACAGATACGCAGTATTTT	CASSEAGVTDTQYF
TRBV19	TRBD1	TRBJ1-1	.	TGTGCCACTGAGGACAGGGTGAACACTGAAGCTTTCTTT	CATEDRVNTEAFF
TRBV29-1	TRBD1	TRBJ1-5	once	TGCAGCGTTGGTCGAACAGGGGATAGCAATCAGCCCCAGCATTTT	CSVGRTGDSNQPQHF
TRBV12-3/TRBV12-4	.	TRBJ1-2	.	TGTGCCAGCAGTTTAAGCGGTCTCTATGGCTACACCTTC	CASSLSGLYGYTF
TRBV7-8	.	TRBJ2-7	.	TGTGCCAGCAGCTTAGGGACAGAGCTTTACTACGAGCAGTACTTC	CASSLGTELYYEQYF
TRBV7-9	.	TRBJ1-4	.	TGTGCCAGCAGCTCCTCGGACAGAATTAATGAAAAACTGTTTTTT	CASSSSDRINEKLFF
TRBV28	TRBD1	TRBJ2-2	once	TGTGCCAGCAGCACAGGGGGCGCGAACACCGGGGAGCTGTTTTTT	CASSTGGANTGELFF
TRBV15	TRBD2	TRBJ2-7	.	TGTGCCACCAGCAGAGCATGGGGTGGAGGGACTAGGGCTGTCGAGCAGTACTTC	CATSRAWGGGTRAVEQYF
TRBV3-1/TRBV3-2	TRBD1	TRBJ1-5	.	TGTGCCAGCAGCCTAACAGGGGATAGCAATCAGCCCCAGCATTTT	CASSLTGDSNQPQHF